Each of the 16 T cell receptor beta chains below was sequenced from the same sample in a study of radiation and T cells in renal cell carcinoma. Time point described: blood 4 weeks post-SBRT, at nephrectomy. Specified treatment: 15 Gy SBRT to primary tumor, nephrectomy 4 weeks later. Sequenced by immunoSEQ multiplex PCR; TCRdb stores in-frame clones only, minus some. The sample includes tens of thousands of clones, nearly 85% seen only once; the top ten take around a quarter. The source material was blood, sampled from a patient whose treatment included radiotherapy and nephrectomy. The receptor set was obtained from a woman in her 70s with renal cell carcinoma.

The V and J genes are TRBV6-6 and TRBJ1-5; 8 bases fit TRBD1. CDR1 and CDR2 (germline): MNHNY, SVGAGI (reference sequence). The length of the CDR3 is 13 residues. V was pared by 7 bases and J by 7 bases, with 6 bases of the junction left unmatched. This CDR3 is CASIGQGRQPQHF. The CDR3 DNA sequence: TGTGCCAGCATCGGACAGGGACGCCAGCCCCAGCATTTT.

This clone was recorded once. This chain connects TRBV5-1 to TRBJ2-1; 9 bases are a match to TRBD2. The CDR3 contains 15 residues. The ends lost 8 bases at V and 6 bases at J; junction bases unmatched: 12. CDR1 and CDR2 from the germline V gene are SGHRS and YFSETQ. DNA for the CDR3: TGCGCCAGGGACAAGGGGCGGGAGGGCCCCAATGAGCAGTTCTTC. This translates into CARDKGREGPNEQFF.

The chain uses TRBV5-6 and TRBJ1-5; D gene ambiguous. V gave up 0 bases and J gave up 7 bases, with 11 bases separating them. The CDR3 has 14 residues. The germline V gene has CDR1 SGHDT and CDR2 YYEEEE. In DNA form, the CDR3 reads TGTGCCAGCAGCTTGGCCGGGGTAGCCCAGCCCCAGCATTTT. It is translated as CASSLAGVAQPQHF.

The chain combines TRBV6-4 with TRBJ2-5; 11 bases align to TRBD2. The CDR3 is 18 amino acids. Germline values: CDR1 MRHNA, CDR2 SNTAGT. Losses at the gene ends were 3 bases for V and 1 base for J; bases not matched to a gene: 10. As DNA, the CDR3 is TGTGCCAGCAGTGAAATAAAGGCTAGCGGGAGGTGCCAAGAGACCCAGTACTTC. Protein product: CASSEIKASGRCQETQYF.

V and J are TRBV18 and TRBJ2-7; TRBD1 matches at 7 bases. Germline V gene data show CDR1 as KGHSH and CDR2 as LQKENI. There are 15 residues in the CDR3. Trimming cost V 1 base and J 1 base; bases outside gene matches: 4. Written as DNA, the CDR3 is TGTGCCAGCTCACCACAGGGGGCCCTATCCTACGAGCAGTACTTC. It yields the protein CASSPQGALSYEQYF.

This clone was picked up a small number of times. The CDR3 here is CASSSMGLVTEAFF. Written as DNA, the CDR3 is TGTGCCAGCAGCTCGATGGGGTTAGTCACTGAAGCTTTCTTT. The chain links TRBV7-9 to TRBJ1-1; D remains unclear. The germline V gene has CDR1 SEHNR and CDR2 FQNEAQ (reference sequence). This CDR3 contains 14 residues. Trimming stripped 4 bases from V and 4 bases from J, with 13 bases between.

This clone was counted between two and nine times. This rearrangement joins TRBV7-8 to TRBJ2-5; D ambiguous. The CDR3 totals 13 residues. V was clipped by 0 bases and J by 1 base, with 3 bases between them. The germline gives CDR1 SGHVS, CDR2 FQNEAQ. CDR3 nucleotide sequence: TGTGCCAGCAGCTTAGCGGCCCAAGAGACCCAGTACTTC. Amino acid sequence: CASSLAAQETQYF. The full variable domain, in which reference TRBV7-8 and TRBJ2-5 provide the parts outside the CDR3, is GAGVSQSPRYKVAKRGQDVALRCDPISGHVSLFWYQQALGQGPEFLTYFQNEAQLDKSGLPSDRFFAERPEGSVSTLKIQRTQQEDSAVYLCASSLAAQETQYFGPGTRLLVL.

The CDR3 sequence is CASRDTFAQPQHF. DNA of the CDR3: TGTGCCAGCCGGGACACCTTTGCGCAGCCCCAGCATTTT. The rearrangement links TRBV19 to TRBJ1-5, with D tentatively TRBD1 (6 bases). The germline gives CDR1 LNHDA, CDR2 SQIVND (reference sequence). Trimming pared 9 bases from V and 7 bases from J, leaving 16 bases between. The length of the CDR3 is 13 residues.

This clone turned up a few times. V and J are TRBV7-2 and TRBJ2-2, with TRBD2 identical over 9 bases. J lost 4 bases, V lost 3 bases, and 3 bases had no gene match. The CDR3 runs to 15 residues. From germline, CDR1 is SGHTA and CDR2 FQGNSA. This CDR3 reads CASSLLAGTTGELFF. DNA of the CDR3: TGTGCCAGCAGCTTGCTAGCGGGAACCACCGGGGAGCTGTTTTTT.

The chain uses TRBV6-5 and TRBJ1-2, with D perhaps matching TRBD1 (5 bases). Germline lookup yields CDR1 MNHEY and CDR2 SVGAGI. The V end lost 6 bases, the J end lost 2 bases, and 10 bases lay between the germline ends. The CDR3 is 13 residues long. For the CDR3, the DNA is TGTGCCAGCAGGGACGGGACGAACTATGGCTACACCTTC. Amino acid sequence: CASRDGTNYGYTF.

The CDR3 loop is CASSDPNRDVNGELFF. The CDR3 DNA is TGTGCCAGCAGTGACCCGAACAGGGATGTAAACGGGGAGCTGTTTTTT. This chain uses TRBV25-1 with TRBJ2-2; possibly TRBD1 for D (6 bases). Per the germline V gene, CDR1 is MGHDK and CDR2 is SYGVNS. The length of the CDR3 is 16 residues. The V and J ends lost 3 bases and 7 bases respectively, with 18 bases between them. The full variable domain, in which reference TRBV25-1 and TRBJ2-2 provide the parts outside the CDR3, is EADIYQTPRYLVIGTGKKITLECSQTMGHDKMYWYQQDPGMELHLIHYSYGVNSTEKGDLSSESTVSRIRTEHFPLTLESARPSHTSQYLCASSDPNRDVNGELFFGEGSRLTVL.

The V and J genes are TRBV30 and TRBJ1-4, with D perhaps matching TRBD1 (5 bases). V lost 0 bases and J lost 5, with 13 bases in between. From germline, CDR1 is GTSNPN and CDR2 SVGIG (reference sequence). The CDR3 has 15 residues. CDR3 protein: CAWSVPGGGNEKLFF. The DNA of the CDR3 is TGTGCCTGGAGTGTACCCGGGGGGGGGAATGAAAAACTGTTTTTT.

This clone was recorded only once. The V and J genes are TRBV4-2 and TRBJ2-3; tentative D call: TRBD2 (6 bases). CDR3 size: 15 residues. V was shortened by 4 bases and J by 2 bases, with 13 bases between the two germline ends. Germline V CDR1 and CDR2: LGHNA, YNFKEQ. DNA of the CDR3: TGTGCCAGCAGCCCGCGGGGCGGGGCCACAGATACGCAGTATTTT. Translating gives CASSPRGGATDTQYF.

This chain connects TRBV5-1 to TRBJ1-4; TRBD1 matches at 10 bases. Trimming at V came to 3 bases and at J to 8 bases, leaving 7 bases not matched to a gene. CDR1 and CDR2 from the germline V gene are SGHRS and YFSETQ. The CDR3 extends over 15 amino acids. The CDR3 loop is CASSSDRGLREKLFF. The CDR3 nucleotides are TGCGCCAGCAGCTCTGACAGGGGGCTTAGGGAAAAACTGTTTTTT.

V usage is TRBV5-1 and J usage is TRBJ2-2; D unclear. The germline CDR1 and CDR2 sequences are SGHRS and YFSETQ. Trimming stripped 3 bases from V and 5 bases from J, with 11 bases between. The CDR3 is 14 amino acids. In DNA form, the CDR3 reads TGCGCCAGCAGCTCTACGCGAAGGACCGGGGAGCTGTTTTTT. Amino acids: CASSSTRRTGELFF.

This clone has only a few counts. The DNA for the CDR3 is TGTGCCTGGAGTCCCGGGACAGGGAGGACTGAAGCTTTCTTT. This translates into CAWSPGTGRTEAFF. V and J are TRBV30 and TRBJ1-1, with 9 positions matching TRBD1. V lost 2 bases, J lost 5 bases, and 6 bases stayed unmatched. CDR3 length equals 14 residues. Germline V lookup: CDR1 GTSNPN, CDR2 SVGIG (reference sequence).